This TCR beta chain was identified in a study of cytomegalovirus exposure and HLA in healthy donors. The count of this clone is one. Amplification used 60 Vbeta primers and 13 Jbeta primers. Profiling relied on immunoSEQ multiplex PCR, and the TCRdb table lists in-frame clones only, not all of them. The data contain under 150,000 clones, over 75% of them seen just once; the ten biggest clones take up roughly 2.5%. Germline lookup yields CDR1 SGHRS and CDR2 YFSETQ. Trimming shortened V by 0 bases and J by 2 bases, and 17 bases separated the two germline ends. The length of the CDR3 is 17 residues. The chain links TRBV5-1 to TRBJ1-2; D is unclear. Material for sequencing was PBMCs. This TCR came from a woman between 18 and 29 years old in good health and CMV-seronegative. Here the CDR3 reads CASSLDGSPRRNYGYTF. CDR3 bases: TGCGCCAGCAGCTTGGACGGGTCACCCCGACGGAACTATGGCTACACCTTC.